This T cell receptor beta chain was obtained from a study of Ad26.COV2.S vaccination and SARS-CoV-2 variants. The treatment denotes: over 15 received Ad26.COV2.S at low or high dose, single or two shots; five or six received placebo; per-sample allocation not given. All samples were drawn on day 63, counting from the first vaccine or placebo injection. After removal of 5 bases from V and 2 bases from J, the junction contained 8 bases not matched to a gene. Germline lookup yields CDR1 SEHNR and CDR2 FQNEAQ (reference sequence). CDR3 size: 18 residues. Produced via immunoSEQ multiplex PCR; TCRdb's table is partial and in-frame only. Here the sample spans 350,000 to 500,000 clones, 80% to 95% being singletons.

This TCR came from a person between 18 and 65 years old who received the Ad26.COV2.S COVID-19 vaccine or a placebo. V and J are TRBV7-9 and TRBJ2-1; 14 nucleotides match TRBD2. The sequencing used peripheral blood, collected in a trial of Ad26.COV2.S vaccine versus placebo. The CDR3 DNA reads as TGTGCCAGCAGCACCACCGGGACTAGCGGGAGCCCCTACAATGAGCAGTTCTTC. Protein sequence: CASSTTGTSGSPYNEQFF.